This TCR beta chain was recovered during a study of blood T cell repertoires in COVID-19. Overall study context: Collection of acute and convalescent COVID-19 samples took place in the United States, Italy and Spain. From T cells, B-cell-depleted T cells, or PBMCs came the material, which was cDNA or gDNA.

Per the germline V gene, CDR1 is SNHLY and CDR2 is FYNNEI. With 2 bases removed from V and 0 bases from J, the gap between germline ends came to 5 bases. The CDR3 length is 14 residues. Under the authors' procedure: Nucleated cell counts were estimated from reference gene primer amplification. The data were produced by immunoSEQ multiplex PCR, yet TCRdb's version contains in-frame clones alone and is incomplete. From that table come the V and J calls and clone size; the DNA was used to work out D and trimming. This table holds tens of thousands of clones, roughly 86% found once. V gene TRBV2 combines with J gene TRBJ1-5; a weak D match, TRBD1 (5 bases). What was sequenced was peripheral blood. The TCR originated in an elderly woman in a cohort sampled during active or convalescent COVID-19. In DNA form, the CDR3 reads TGTGCCAGCAGTGAACAGGGTAGCAATCAGCCCCAGCATTTT. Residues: CASSEQGSNQPQHF. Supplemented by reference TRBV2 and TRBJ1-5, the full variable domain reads EPEVTQTPSHQVTQMGQEVILRCVPISNHLYFYWYRQILGQKVEFLVSFYNNEISEKSEIFDDQFSVERPDGSNFTLKIRSTKLEDSAMYFCASSEQGSNQPQHFGDGTRLSIL.